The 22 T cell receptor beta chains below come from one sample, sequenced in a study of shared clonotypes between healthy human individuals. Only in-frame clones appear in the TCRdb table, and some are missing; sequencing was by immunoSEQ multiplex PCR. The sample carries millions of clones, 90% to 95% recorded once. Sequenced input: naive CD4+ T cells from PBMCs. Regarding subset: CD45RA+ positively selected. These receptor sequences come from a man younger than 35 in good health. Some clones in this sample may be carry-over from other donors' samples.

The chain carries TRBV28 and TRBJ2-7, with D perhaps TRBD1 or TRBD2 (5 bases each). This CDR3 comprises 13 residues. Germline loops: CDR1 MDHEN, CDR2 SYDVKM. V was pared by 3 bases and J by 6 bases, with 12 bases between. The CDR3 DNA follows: TGTGCCAGCAGTTTGGGGACCCCCACCGAGCAGTACTTC. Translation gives CASSLGTPTEQYF.

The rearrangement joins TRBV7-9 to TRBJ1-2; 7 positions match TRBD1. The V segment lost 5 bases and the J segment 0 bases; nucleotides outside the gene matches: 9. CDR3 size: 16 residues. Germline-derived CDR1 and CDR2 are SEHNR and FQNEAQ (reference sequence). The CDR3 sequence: CASSPWGTVTNYGYTF. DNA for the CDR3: TGTGCCAGCAGCCCCTGGGGGACAGTGACTAACTATGGCTACACCTTC.

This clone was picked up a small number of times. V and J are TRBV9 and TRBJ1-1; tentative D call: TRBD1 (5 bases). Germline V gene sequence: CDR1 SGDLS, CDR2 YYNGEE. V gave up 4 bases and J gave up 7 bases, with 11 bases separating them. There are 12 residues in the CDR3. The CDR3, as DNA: TGTGCCAGCAGCTTAACCGGGGGTGAAGCTTTCTTT. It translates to CASSLTGGEAFF.

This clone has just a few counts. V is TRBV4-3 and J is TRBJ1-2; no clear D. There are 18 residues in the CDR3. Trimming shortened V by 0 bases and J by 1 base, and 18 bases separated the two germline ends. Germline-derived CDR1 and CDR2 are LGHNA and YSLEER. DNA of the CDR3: TGCGCCAGCAGCCAAGATATTAGAATCGCGCACAGTAACTATGGCTACACCTTC. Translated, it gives CASSQDIRIAHSNYGYTF.

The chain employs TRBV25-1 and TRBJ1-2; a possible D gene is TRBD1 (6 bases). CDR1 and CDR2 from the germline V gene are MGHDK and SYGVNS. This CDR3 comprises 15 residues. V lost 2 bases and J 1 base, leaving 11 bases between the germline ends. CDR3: CASSEAGVGNYGYTF. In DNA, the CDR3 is TGTGCCAGCAGTGAAGCAGGGGTGGGTAACTATGGCTACACCTTC.

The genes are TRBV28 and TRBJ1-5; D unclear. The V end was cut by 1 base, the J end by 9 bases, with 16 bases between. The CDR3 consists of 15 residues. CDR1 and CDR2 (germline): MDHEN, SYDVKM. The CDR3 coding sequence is TGTGCCAGCAGTTTATATCGCACAGAAATTGGGCCCCAGCATTTT. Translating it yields CASSLYRTEIGPQHF. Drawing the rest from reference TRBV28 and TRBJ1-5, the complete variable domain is DVKVTQSSRYLVKRTGEKVFLECVQDMDHENMFWYRQDPGLGLRLIYFSYDVKMKEKGDIPEGYSVSREKKERFSLILESASTNQTSMYLCASSLYRTEIGPQHFGDGTRLSIL.

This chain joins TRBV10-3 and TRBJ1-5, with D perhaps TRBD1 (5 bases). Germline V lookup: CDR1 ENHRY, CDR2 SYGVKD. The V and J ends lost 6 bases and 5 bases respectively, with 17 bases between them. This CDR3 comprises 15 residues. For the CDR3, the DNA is TGTGCCATCAGGCTTAACCGGGACCCGTATCAGCCCCAGCATTTT. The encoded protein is CAIRLNRDPYQPQHF.

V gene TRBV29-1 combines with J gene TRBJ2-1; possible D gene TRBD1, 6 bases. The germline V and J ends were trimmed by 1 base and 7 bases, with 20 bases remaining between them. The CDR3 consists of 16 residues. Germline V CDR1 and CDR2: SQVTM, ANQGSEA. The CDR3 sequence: CSVEGPGATISNEQFF. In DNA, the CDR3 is TGCAGCGTTGAAGGGCCAGGGGCAACAATTTCGAATGAGCAGTTCTTC.

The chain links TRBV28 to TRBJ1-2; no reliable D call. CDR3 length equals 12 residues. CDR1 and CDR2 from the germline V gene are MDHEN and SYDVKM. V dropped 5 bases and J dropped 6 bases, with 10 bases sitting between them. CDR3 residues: CASSSLGNGYTF. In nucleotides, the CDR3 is TGTGCCAGCAGTAGTCTAGGGAATGGCTACACCTTC.

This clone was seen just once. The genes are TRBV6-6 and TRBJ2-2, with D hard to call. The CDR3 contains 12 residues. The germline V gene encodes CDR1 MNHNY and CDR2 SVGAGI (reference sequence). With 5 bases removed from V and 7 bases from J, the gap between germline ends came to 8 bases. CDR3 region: CASSGPGGELFF. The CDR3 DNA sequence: TGTGCCAGCAGTGGGCCCGGCGGGGAGCTGTTTTTT.

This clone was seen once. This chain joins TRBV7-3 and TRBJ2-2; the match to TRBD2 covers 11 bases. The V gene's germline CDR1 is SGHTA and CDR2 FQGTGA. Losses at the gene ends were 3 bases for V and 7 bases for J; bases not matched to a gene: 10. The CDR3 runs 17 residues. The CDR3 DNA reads TGTGCCAGCAGCTTCTATAGCGGGAGGGCCGAGGGCGGGGAGCTGTTTTTT. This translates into CASSFYSGRAEGGELFF.

DNA of the CDR3: TGTGCCACCCCAGCCGGAGGGCCCACTAATGAAAAACTGTTTTTT. Amino acid sequence: CATPAGGPTNEKLFF. The gene calls are TRBV27 and TRBJ1-4; no clear D gene. The V and J ends lost 10 bases and 2 bases respectively, with 17 bases between them. CDR1 is MNHEY and CDR2 is SMNVEV in the germline V gene (reference sequence). This CDR3 comprises 15 residues.

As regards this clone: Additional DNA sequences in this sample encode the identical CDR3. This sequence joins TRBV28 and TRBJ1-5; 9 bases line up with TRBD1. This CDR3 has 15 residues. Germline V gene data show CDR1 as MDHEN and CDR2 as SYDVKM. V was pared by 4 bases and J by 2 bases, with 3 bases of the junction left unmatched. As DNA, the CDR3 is TGTGCCAGCAGTTCACAGGGGGCCGGCAATCAGCCCCAGCATTTT. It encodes CASSSQGAGNQPQHF.

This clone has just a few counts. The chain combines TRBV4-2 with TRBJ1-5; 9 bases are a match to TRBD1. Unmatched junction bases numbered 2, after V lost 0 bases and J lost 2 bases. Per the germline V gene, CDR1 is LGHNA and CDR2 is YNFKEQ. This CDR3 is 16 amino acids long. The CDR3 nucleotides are TGTGCCAGCAGCCAAGAAACAGGGGGCCGCAATCAGCCCCAGCATTTT. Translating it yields CASSQETGGRNQPQHF.

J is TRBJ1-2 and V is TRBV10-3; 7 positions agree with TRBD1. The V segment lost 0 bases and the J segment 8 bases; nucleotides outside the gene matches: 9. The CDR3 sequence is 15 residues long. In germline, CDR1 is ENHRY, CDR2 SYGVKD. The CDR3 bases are TGTGCCATCAGTGAGTCGACTCGAGGGGGCGGCGGCTACACCTTC. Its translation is CAISESTRGGGGYTF.

This CDR3 is CASNRGQGLSGVYGYTF. DNA of the CDR3: TGTGCCTCCAACCGGGGACAGGGACTCTCGGGGGTCTATGGCTACACCTTC. The chain uses TRBV19 and TRBJ1-2; 9 bases match TRBD1. This CDR3 contains 17 residues. Germline V gene sequence: CDR1 LNHDA, CDR2 SQIVND (reference sequence). The trim removed 11 bases at V and 4 bases at J, leaving 20 bases unmatched.

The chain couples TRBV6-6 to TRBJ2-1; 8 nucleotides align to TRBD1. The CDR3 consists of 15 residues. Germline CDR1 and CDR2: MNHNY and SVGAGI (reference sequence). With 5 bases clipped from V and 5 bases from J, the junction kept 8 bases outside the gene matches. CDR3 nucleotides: TGTGCCAGCAGTAAGCCAGGACAGGGCAACAATGAGCAGTTCTTC. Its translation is CASSKPGQGNNEQFF.

The CDR3 spells CASSRQLAGAGELFF. The CDR3 DNA reads TGTGCCAGCAGTAGACAACTAGCGGGAGCCGGGGAGCTGTTTTTT. The rearrangement joins TRBV6-5 to TRBJ2-2, with 11 bases identical to TRBD2. This CDR3 is built from 15 residues. The J segment lost 6 bases and the V segment lost 5 bases, leaving 5 bases of the junction unmatched. The V gene's germline CDR1 is MNHEY and CDR2 SVGAGI.

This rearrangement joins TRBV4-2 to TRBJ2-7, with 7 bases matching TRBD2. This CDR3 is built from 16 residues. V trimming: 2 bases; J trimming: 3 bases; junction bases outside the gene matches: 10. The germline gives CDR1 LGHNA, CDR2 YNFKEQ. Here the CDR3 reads CASSQSVSSGYYEQYF. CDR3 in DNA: TGTGCCAGCAGCCAATCAGTCTCTAGCGGATACTACGAGCAGTACTTC.

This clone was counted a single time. The CDR3 DNA reads as TGTGCCAGCAGCCAGGACGGGGCAGGGCCTGGAAACACCATATATTTT. Amino acids: CASSQDGAGPGNTIYF. V gene TRBV9 combines with J gene TRBJ1-3; perhaps TRBD1 as D (5 bases). The ends were cut back, 4 bases at V and 2 bases at J, with 16 bases in the middle. In germline, CDR1 is SGDLS, CDR2 YYNGEE. CDR3 size: 16 residues.

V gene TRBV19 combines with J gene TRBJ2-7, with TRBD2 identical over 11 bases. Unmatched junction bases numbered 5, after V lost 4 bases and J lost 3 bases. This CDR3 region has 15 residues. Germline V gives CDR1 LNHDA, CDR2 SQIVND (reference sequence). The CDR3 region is CASSRKTSGNYEQYF. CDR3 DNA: TGTGCCAGTAGTAGGAAGACTAGCGGGAACTACGAGCAGTACTTC.

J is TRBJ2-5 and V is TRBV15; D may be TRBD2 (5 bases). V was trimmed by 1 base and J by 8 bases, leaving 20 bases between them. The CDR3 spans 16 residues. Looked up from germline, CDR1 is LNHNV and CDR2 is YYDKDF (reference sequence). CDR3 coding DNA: TGTGCCACCAGCAGAGGGCGGGTAGGGCGCCGGGTCACCCAGTACTTC. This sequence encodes CATSRGRVGRRVTQYF.